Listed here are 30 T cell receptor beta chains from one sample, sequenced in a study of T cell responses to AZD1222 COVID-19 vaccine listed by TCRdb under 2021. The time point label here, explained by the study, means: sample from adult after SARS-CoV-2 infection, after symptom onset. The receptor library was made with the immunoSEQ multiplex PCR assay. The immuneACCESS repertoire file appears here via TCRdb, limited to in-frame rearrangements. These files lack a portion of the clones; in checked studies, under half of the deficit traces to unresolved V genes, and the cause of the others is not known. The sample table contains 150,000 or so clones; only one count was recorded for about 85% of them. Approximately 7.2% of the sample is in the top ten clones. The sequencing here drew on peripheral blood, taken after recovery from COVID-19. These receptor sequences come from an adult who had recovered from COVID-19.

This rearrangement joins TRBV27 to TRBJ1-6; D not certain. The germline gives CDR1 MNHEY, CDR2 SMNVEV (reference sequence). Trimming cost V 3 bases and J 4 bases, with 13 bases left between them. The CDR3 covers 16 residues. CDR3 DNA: TGTGCCAGCAGTTTCCCCGAATGGGGATATAATTCACCCCTCCACTTT. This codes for CASSFPEWGYNSPLHF.

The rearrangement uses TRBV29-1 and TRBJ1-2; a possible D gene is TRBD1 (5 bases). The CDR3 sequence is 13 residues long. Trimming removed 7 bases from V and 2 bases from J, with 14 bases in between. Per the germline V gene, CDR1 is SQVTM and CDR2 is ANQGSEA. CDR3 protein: CSAQEGRNYGYTF. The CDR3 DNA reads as TGCAGCGCGCAAGAGGGGAGGAACTATGGCTACACCTTC.

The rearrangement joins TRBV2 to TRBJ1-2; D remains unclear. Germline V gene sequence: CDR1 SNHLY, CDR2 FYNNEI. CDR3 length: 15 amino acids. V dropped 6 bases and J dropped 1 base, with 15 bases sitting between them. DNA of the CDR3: TGTGCCAGCAGCTTCGGAGGACGGGGTAACTATGGCTACACCTTC. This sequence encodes CASSFGGRGNYGYTF.

In nucleotides, the CDR3 is TGCGCCAGCAGCCGGAGCCAGGGAGGCACCGGGGAGCTGTTTTTT. Amino acid sequence: CASSRSQGGTGELFF. The V and J genes are TRBV5-1 and TRBJ2-2; the D gene is possibly TRBD2 (6 bases). Germline CDR1 and CDR2: SGHRS and YFSETQ. Trimming cost V 4 bases and J 4 bases, with 14 bases left between them. The CDR3 sequence is 15 residues long. Using reference TRBV5-1 and TRBJ2-2 for the parts outside the CDR3, the full variable domain is KAGVTQTPRYLIKTRGQQVTLSCSPISGHRSVSWYQQTPGQGLQFLFEYFSETQRNKGNFPGRFSGRQFSNSRSEMNVSTLELGDSALYLCASSRSQGGTGELFFGEGSRLTVL.

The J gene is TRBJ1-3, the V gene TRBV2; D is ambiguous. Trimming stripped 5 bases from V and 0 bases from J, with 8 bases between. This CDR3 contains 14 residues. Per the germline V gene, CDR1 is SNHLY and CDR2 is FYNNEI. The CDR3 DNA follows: TGTGCCAGCAGTTGGAAGAGCTCTGGAAACACCATATATTTT. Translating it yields CASSWKSSGNTIYF.

The chain's CDR3 is CASSSARGREQYF. The CDR3 coding sequence is TGTGCCAGCAGTTCGGCCAGGGGGCGCGAGCAGTACTTC. The genes are TRBV28 and TRBJ2-7; TRBD1 agrees at 8 bases. J was trimmed by 6 bases and V by 4 bases; bases with no gene match: 5. Germline CDR1 and CDR2: MDHEN and SYDVKM. The CDR3 length is 13 residues.

CDR3 amino acids: CASSGGLAGGWTDTQYF. CDR3 sequence (DNA): TGCGCCAGCAGCGGGGGACTAGCGGGAGGTTGGACAGATACGCAGTATTTT. This chain links TRBV5-1 with TRBJ2-3; TRBD2 agrees at 15 bases. Germline CDR1 reads SGHRS; CDR2 reads YFSETQ. J gave up 3 bases and V 4 bases, and 6 bases lay outside the gene matches. The CDR3 consists of 17 residues. The whole variable domain, remainder taken from reference TRBV5-1 and TRBJ2-3, is KAGVTQTPRYLIKTRGQQVTLSCSPISGHRSVSWYQQTPGQGLQFLFEYFSETQRNKGNFPGRFSGRQFSNSRSEMNVSTLELGDSALYLCASSGGLAGGWTDTQYFGPGTRLTVL.

DNA for the CDR3: TGTGCCAGCAGTTACTCGGGATCCCCCCGAGGAGAGACCCAGTACTTC. Translated: CASSYSGSPRGETQYF. The chain couples TRBV6-2 or TRBV6-3 to TRBJ2-5; D uncertain. The CDR3 contains 16 residues. Germline V gene lookup returns CDR1 MNHEY and CDR2 SVGEGT. V dropped 0 bases and J dropped 4 bases, with 15 bases sitting between them.

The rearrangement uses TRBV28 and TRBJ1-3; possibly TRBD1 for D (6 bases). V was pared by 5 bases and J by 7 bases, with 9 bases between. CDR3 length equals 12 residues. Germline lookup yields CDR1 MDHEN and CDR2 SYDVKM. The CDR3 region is CASSPTGNTIYF. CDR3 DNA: TGTGCCAGCAGTCCTACAGGGAACACCATATATTTT. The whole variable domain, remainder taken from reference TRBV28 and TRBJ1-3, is DVKVTQSSRYLVKRTGEKVFLECVQDMDHENMFWYRQDPGLGLRLIYFSYDVKMKEKGDIPEGYSVSREKKERFSLILESASTNQTSMYLCASSPTGNTIYFGEGSWLTVV.

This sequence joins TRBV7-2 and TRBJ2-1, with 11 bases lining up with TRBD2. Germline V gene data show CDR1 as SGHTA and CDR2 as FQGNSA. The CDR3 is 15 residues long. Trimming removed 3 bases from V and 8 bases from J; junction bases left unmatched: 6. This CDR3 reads CASSFSGGAEDEQFF. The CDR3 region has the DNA TGTGCCAGCAGCTTTAGCGGGGGGGCCGAGGATGAGCAGTTCTTC.

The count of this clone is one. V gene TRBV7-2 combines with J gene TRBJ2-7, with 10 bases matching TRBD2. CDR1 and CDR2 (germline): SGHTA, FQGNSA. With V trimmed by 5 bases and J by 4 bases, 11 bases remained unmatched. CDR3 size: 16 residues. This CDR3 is CASSTSSGGGLYEQYF. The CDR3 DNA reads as TGTGCCAGCAGCACCTCTAGCGGGGGCGGCCTGTACGAGCAGTACTTC.

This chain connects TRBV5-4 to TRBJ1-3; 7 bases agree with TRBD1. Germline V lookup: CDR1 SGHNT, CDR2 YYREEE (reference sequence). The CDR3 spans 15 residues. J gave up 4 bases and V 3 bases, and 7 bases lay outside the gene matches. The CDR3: CASSSRDSLGNTIYF. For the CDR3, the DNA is TGTGCCAGCAGCTCCCGGGACAGCTTAGGAAACACCATATATTTT.

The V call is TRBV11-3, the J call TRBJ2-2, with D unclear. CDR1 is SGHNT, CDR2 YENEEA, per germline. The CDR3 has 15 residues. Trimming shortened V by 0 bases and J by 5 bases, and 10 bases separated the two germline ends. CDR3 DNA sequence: TGTGCCAGCAGCTTAGATAGCACGGGTACCGGGGAGCTGTTTTTT. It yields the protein CASSLDSTGTGELFF.

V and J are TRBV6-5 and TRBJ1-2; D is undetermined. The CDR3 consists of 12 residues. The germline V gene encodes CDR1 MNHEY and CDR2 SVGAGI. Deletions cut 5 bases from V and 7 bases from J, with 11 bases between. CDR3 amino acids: CASSTLGGGYTF. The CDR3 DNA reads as TGTGCCAGCAGTACCCTCGGAGGTGGCTACACCTTC.

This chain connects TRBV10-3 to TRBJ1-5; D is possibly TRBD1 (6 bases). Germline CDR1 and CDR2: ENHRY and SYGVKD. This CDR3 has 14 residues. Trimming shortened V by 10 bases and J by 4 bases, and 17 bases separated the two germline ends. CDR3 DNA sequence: TGTGCCACCTCACAGGGAGGGGTGAATCAGCCCCAGCATTTT. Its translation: CATSQGGVNQPQHF.

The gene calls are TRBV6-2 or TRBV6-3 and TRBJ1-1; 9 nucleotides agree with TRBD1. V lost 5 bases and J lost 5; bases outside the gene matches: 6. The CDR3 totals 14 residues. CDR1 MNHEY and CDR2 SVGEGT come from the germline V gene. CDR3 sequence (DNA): TGTGCCAGCAGTAAGAGACAGGGGGGAACTGAAGCTTTCTTT. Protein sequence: CASSKRQGGTEAFF.

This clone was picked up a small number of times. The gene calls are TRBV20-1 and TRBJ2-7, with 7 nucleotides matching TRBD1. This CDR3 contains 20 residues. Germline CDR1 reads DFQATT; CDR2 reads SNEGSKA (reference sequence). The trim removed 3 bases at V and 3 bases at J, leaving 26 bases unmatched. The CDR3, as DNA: TGCAGTGCTAGTAGGCCCTCGGTACGGGACAGCGGCCGAATCAGCTACGAGCAGTACTTC. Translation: CSASRPSVRDSGRISYEQYF.

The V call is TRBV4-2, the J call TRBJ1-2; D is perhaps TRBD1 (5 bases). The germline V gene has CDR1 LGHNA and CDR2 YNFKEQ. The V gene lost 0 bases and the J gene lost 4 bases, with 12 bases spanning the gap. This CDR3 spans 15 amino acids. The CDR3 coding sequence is TGTGCCAGCAGCCAAGATGGGCAGGGTCCCTATGGCTACACCTTC. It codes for CASSQDGQGPYGYTF.

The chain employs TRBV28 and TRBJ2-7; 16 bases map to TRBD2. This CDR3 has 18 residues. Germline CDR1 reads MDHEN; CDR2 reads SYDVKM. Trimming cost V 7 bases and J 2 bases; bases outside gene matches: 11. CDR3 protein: CASTPSGLAGGPTYEQYF. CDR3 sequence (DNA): TGTGCCAGCACCCCCTCGGGACTAGCGGGAGGGCCGACCTACGAGCAGTACTTC.

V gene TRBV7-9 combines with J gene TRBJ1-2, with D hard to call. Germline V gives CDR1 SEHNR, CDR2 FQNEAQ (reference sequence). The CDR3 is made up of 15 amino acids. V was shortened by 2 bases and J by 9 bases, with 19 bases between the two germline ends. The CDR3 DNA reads TGTGCCAGCAGCTTATTAAGGGTAAACCCTGGGAGCTACACCTTC. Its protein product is CASSLLRVNPGSYTF.

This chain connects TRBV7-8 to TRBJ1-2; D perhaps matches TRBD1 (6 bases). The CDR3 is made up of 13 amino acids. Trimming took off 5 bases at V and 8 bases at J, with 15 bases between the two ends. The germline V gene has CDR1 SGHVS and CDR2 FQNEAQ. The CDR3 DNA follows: TGTGCCAGCAGCCCGGGGTGGGGGCACGGCTACACCTTC. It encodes CASSPGWGHGYTF.

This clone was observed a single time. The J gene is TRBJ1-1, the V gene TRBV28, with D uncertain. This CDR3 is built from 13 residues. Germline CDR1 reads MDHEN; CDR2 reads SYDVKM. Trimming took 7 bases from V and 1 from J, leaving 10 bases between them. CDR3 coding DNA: TGTGCCAGCACCCCACGACAGAACACTGAAGCTTTCTTT. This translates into CASTPRQNTEAFF. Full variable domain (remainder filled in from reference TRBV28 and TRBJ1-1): DVKVTQSSRYLVKRTGEKVFLECVQDMDHENMFWYRQDPGLGLRLIYFSYDVKMKEKGDIPEGYSVSREKKERFSLILESASTNQTSMYLCASTPRQNTEAFFGQGTRLTVV.

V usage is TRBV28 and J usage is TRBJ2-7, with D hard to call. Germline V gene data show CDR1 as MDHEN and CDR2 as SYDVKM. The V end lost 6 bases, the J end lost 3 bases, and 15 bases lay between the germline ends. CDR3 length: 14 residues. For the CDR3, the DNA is TGTGCCAGCAGGGCCGCCGCCGAGAACTACGAGCAGTACTTC. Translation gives CASRAAAENYEQYF.

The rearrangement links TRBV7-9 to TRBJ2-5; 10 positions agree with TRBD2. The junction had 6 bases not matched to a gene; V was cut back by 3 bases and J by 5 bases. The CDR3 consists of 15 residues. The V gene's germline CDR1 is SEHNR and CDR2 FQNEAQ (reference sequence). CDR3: CASSFLAGALETQYF. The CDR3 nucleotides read TGTGCCAGCAGCTTCCTAGCGGGAGCGCTTGAGACCCAGTACTTC.

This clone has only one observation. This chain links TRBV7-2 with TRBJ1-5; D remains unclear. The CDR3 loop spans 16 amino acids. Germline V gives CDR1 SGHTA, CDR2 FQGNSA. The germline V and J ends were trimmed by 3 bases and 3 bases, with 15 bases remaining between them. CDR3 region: CASSFGIWQPNQPQHF. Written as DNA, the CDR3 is TGTGCCAGCAGCTTCGGGATCTGGCAGCCCAATCAGCCCCAGCATTTT.

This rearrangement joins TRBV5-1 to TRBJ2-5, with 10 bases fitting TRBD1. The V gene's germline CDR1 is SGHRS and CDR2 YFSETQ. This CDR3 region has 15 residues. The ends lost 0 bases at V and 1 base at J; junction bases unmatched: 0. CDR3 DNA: TGCGCCAGCAGCTTGGGGACAGGGGGCCAAGAGACCCAGTACTTC. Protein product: CASSLGTGGQETQYF.

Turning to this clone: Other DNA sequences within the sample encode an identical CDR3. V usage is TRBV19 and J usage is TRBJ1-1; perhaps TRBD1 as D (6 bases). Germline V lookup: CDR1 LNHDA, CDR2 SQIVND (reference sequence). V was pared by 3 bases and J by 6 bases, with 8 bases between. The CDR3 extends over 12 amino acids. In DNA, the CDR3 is TGTGCCAGTAGTATCAGGGGCGCTGAAGCTTTCTTT. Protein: CASSIRGAEAFF.

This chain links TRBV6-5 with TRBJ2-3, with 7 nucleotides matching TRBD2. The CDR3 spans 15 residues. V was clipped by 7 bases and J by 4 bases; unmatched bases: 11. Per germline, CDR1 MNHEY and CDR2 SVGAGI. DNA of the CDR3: TGTGCCAGCACTGGGTGGACTAGTAGGGCAGATACGCAGTATTTT. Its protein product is CASTGWTSRADTQYF.

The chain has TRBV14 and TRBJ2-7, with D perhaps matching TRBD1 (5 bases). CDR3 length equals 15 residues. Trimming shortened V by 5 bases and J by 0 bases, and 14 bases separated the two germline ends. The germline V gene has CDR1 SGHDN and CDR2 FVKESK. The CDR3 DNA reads TGTGCCAGCAGCTCGACAGCCCGGAGCTCCTACGAGCAGTACTTC. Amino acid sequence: CASSSTARSSYEQYF.

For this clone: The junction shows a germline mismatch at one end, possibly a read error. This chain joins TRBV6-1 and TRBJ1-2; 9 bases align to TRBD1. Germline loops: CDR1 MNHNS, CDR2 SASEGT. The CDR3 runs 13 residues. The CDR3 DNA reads TGTGCCAGCAGTGATCAGATTGGGACAGGGTTATCCTTC. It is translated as CASSDQIGTGLSF.